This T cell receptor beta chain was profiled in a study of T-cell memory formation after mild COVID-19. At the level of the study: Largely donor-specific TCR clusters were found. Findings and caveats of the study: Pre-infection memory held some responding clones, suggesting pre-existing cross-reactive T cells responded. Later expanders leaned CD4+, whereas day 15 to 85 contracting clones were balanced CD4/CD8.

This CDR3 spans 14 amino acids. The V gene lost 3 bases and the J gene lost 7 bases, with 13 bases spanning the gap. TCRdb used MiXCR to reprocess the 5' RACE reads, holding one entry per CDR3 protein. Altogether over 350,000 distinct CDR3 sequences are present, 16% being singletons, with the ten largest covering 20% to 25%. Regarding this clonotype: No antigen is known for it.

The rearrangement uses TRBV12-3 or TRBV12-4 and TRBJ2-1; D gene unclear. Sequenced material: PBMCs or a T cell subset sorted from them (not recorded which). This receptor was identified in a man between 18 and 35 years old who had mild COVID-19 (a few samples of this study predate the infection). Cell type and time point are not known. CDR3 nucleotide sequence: TGTGCCAGCAGTTTGTTAACCTATCGAAATGAGCAGTTCTTC. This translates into CASSLLTYRNEQFF.